The rows below give T cell receptor beta chains drawn from one sample of a study of blood T cells in healthy people across ages. TCRdb itself ran the 5' RACE reads through MiXCR, one entry per CDR3 protein. Among fewer than 2,000,000 distinct CDR3 sequences listed, around 36% were seen once. The sequenced sample was blood. The receptors originated from a woman between 25 and 40 years old in good health. CDR3s include the opening cysteine and the closing phenylalanine or tryptophan. Fields, in order: V gene, CDR3 length, J gene, CDR3 protein.

V: TRBV7-9; length: 15; J: TRBJ2-1; CDR3: CAIHPLVRAYNEQFF
V: TRBV14; length: 17; J: TRBJ2-1; CDR3: CASSRGLGRDLRVEQFF
V: TRBV6-1; length: 15; J: TRBJ2-7; CDR3: CASSQTSGGPYEQYF
V: TRBV6-5; length: 14; J: TRBJ2-7; CDR3: CASSYGGGRYEQYF
V: TRBV20-1; length: 14; J: TRBJ1-2; CDR3: CSARGDRNNYGYTF
V: TRBV28; length: 14; J: TRBJ2-7; CDR3: CASTSSRVAYEQYF
V: TRBV13; length: 13; J: TRBJ2-7; CDR3: CASSGRDSSEQYF
V: TRBV5-1; length: 14; J: TRBJ1-1; CDR3: CASSLDWRGTEAFF
V: TRBV2; length: 14; J: TRBJ2-7; CDR3: CASSVDMKSYEQYF
V: TRBV20-1; length: 13; J: TRBJ1-2; CDR3: CSARQGDYYGYTF
V: TRBV6-2/TRBV6-3; length: 16; J: TRBJ2-7; CDR3: CASSYSTGAWSYEQYF
V: TRBV29-1; length: 12; J: TRBJ1-2; CDR3: CSGSVAGHGYTF
V: TRBV7-3; length: 14; J: TRBJ1-1; CDR3: CASSFTTGRTEAFF
V: TRBV27; length: 15; J: TRBJ2-1; CDR3: CASAINSVPYNEQFF
V: TRBV15; length: 17; J: TRBJ2-1; CDR3: CATSRAISGSLWNEQFF
V: TRBV7-9; length: 11; J: TRBJ2-3; CDR3: CASSPRSTQYF
V: TRBV5-1; length: 16; J: TRBJ2-2; CDR3: CASSNRDTTNTGELFF
V: TRBV3-1; length: 16; J: NA; CDR3: CASNQEGRDLAYEQYF
V: TRBV27; length: 15; J: TRBJ2-3; CDR3: CASSLKGGSTDTQYF
V: TRBV4-1; length: 15; J: TRBJ2-3; CDR3: CASSQEARGPDTQYF
V: TRBV2; length: 17; J: TRBJ2-1; CDR3: CASTHGGDVGSCNEQFF
V: TRBV4-1; length: 16; J: TRBJ2-1; CDR3: CASSHVAGGPGNEQFF
V: TRBV20-1; length: 15; J: TRBJ1-6; CDR3: CSAPQDFGGNSPLHF
V: TRBV5-1; length: 14; J: TRBJ2-1; CDR3: CASSSRGVNNEQFF
V: TRBV5-1; length: 18; J: TRBJ1-1; CDR3: CASERPQGNGVRNTEAFF
V: TRBV4-1; length: 16; J: TRBJ1-4; CDR3: CASSQVLLGPNEKLFF
V: TRBV5-1; length: 13; J: TRBJ2-1; CDR3: CASRASEYNEQFF
V: TRBV28; length: 15; J: TRBJ2-3; CDR3: CASSSGTGNPRTQYF
V: TRBV15; length: 15; J: TRBJ2-3; CDR3: CATVSGGKSTDTQYF
V: TRBV20-1; length: 14; J: TRBJ2-4; CDR3: CSAQEGRAKNIQYF
V: TRBV4-1; length: 16; J: TRBJ1-2; CDR3: CASSQDWPELRGGYTF
V: TRBV6-2/TRBV6-3; length: 15; J: TRBJ2-1; CDR3: CASSYTSGPYNEQFF
V: TRBV12-3/TRBV12-4; length: 16; J: TRBJ1-2; CDR3: CASSPRETGGVGGYTF
V: TRBV4-1; length: 15; J: TRBJ2-7; CDR3: CASSQVASRGSEQYF
V: TRBV27; length: 14; J: TRBJ2-7; CDR3: CASSVLAGAYEQYF
V: TRBV4-1; length: 19; J: TRBJ1-1; CDR3: CASSQGGRTGGPKATEAFF
V: TRBV20-1; length: 11; J: TRBJ1-1; CDR3: CSASGTGVAFF
V: TRBV11-2; length: 17; J: TRBJ2-3; CDR3: CASSADTSGPTTDTQYF
V: TRBV11-1; length: 14; J: TRBJ1-1; CDR3: CASSMGGVGTEAFF
V: TRBV5-1; length: 13; J: TRBJ1-1; CDR3: CASRAPQVTEAFF
V: TRBV7-3; length: 15; J: TRBJ2-1; CDR3: CASSPGTADYNEQFF
V: TRBV6-1; length: 11; J: TRBJ2-7; CDR3: CASSLMGPQYF
V: TRBV12-3/TRBV12-4; length: 13; J: TRBJ2-5; CDR3: CASRETGAETQYF
V: TRBV12-3/TRBV12-4; length: 16; J: TRBJ1-4; CDR3: CASSFGRTSTNEKLFF
V: TRBV15; length: 14; J: TRBJ2-1; CDR3: CATTKAIPDNEQFF
V: TRBV2; length: 14; J: TRBJ2-5; CDR3: CASSGLGLQETQYF
V: TRBV9; length: 13; J: TRBJ2-1; CDR3: CASSGLGEAEQFF
V: TRBV24-1; length: 16; J: TRBJ2-3; CDR3: CATSDLGLAGPDTQYF
V: TRBV2; length: 15; J: TRBJ2-7; CDR3: CASREVAAKKGEQYF
V: TRBV20-1; length: 15; J: TRBJ2-1; CDR3: CSARDPPSGYNEQFF